The 20 T cell receptor beta chains below were found in one sample sequenced in a study of read filtering for tumor transcriptome and immune sequencing. From approximately 430 ng of RNA, a library with molecular barcoded alpha/delta and beta/gamma adaptors was made. TCRdb used MiXCR to reprocess the reads, holding one entry per CDR3 protein. This repertoire shows fewer than 150,000 distinct CDR3 sequences, around 13% found once; its top ten account for 11%. The sample comprised a population of CD138-negative cells sorted from bone marrow. All receptors derive from a donor aged 40 or older with multiple myeloma.

Remarks on this clonotype: A much larger clonotype is one base distant, so this may be a read error. The V gene is TRBV9, the J gene TRBJ1-1; 9 nucleotides match TRBD1. V was clipped by 3 bases and J by 2 bases; unmatched bases: 11. CDR1 is SGDLS, CDR2 YYNGEE, per germline. This CDR3 comprises 17 residues. The CDR3, as DNA: TGTGCCAGCAGCGCCCGTCCCAGGACAGGGGATAACACTGAAGCTTTCTTT. Protein sequence: CASSARPRTGDNTEAFF.

This clonotype was found many times. In DNA, the CDR3 is TGTGCCAGCAGTGAATGGATCATACCGGGACTAGATGGGAATCAGCCCCAGCATTTT. Amino acid sequence: CASSEWIIPGLDGNQPQHF. This chain joins TRBV6-1 and TRBJ1-5, with a possible D match to TRBD1 (5 bases). Germline CDR1 and CDR2: MNHNS and SASEGT. V shed 2 bases and J shed 4 bases, with 24 bases lying between them. This CDR3 region has 19 residues.

A few counts support this clonotype. This rearrangement joins TRBV4-1 to TRBJ1-2; D perhaps matches TRBD1 (6 bases). The CDR3 runs to 16 residues. Germline lookup yields CDR1 MGHRA and CDR2 YSYEKL. The V gene lost 0 bases and the J gene lost 2 bases, with 13 bases spanning the gap. DNA of the CDR3: TGCGCCAGCAGCCAAGATTCTGGGGGGCTGAACTATGGCTACACCTTC. Residues: CASSQDSGGLNYGYTF.

This clonotype showed up many times. The chain combines TRBV5-5 with TRBJ2-1, with a weak D call TRBD1 (6 bases). This CDR3 region has 15 residues. Germline values: CDR1 SGHKS, CDR2 YYEKEE (reference sequence). V lost 3 bases and J lost 1, with 11 bases in between. CDR3 protein: CASSSQGWSYNEQFF. In nucleotides, the CDR3 is TGTGCCAGCAGCTCTCAGGGGTGGTCCTACAATGAGCAGTTCTTC.

There are many counts of this clonotype. This chain joins TRBV5-1 and TRBJ2-3, with TRBD2 identical over 8 bases. From germline, CDR1 is SGHRS and CDR2 YFSETQ. J lost 2 bases, V lost 0 bases, and 8 bases had no gene match. The CDR3 is 17 residues long. The CDR3: CASSLEEGSGNTDTQYF. CDR3 nucleotides: TGCGCCAGCAGCTTGGAAGAAGGTAGCGGGAACACAGATACGCAGTATTTT.

In this sample, this clonotype turned up many times. The chain couples TRBV2 to TRBJ2-6, with D tentatively TRBD2 (6 bases). The CDR3 contains 16 residues. Germline V CDR1 and CDR2: SNHLY, FYNNEI. Trimming removed 4 bases from V and 4 bases from J, with 14 bases in between. This CDR3 reads CASSGSGGPGANVLTF. The CDR3 DNA follows: TGTGCCAGCAGTGGTAGCGGTGGCCCCGGGGCCAACGTCCTGACTTTC. The whole variable domain, remainder taken from reference TRBV2 and TRBJ2-6, is EPEVTQTPSHQVTQMGQEVILRCVPISNHLYFYWYRQILGQKVEFLVSFYNNEISEKSEIFDDQFSVERPDGSNFTLKIRSTKLEDSAMYFCASSGSGGPGANVLTFGAGSRLTVL.

This clonotype has ten or more counts. The rearrangement joins TRBV20-1 to TRBJ2-4; tentative D call: TRBD1 (6 bases). Germline assignment: CDR1 DFQATT and CDR2 SNEGSKA (reference sequence). Between the trimmed V and J ends, which lost 4 bases and 12 bases, there was a span of 16 bases. The CDR3 is made up of 12 amino acids. Written as DNA, the CDR3 is TGCAGTGCTACCCGACAGGCGTCCGCTCAGTACTTC. Encoded protein: CSATRQASAQYF.

This clonotype was seen ten or more times. V gene TRBV20-1 combines with J gene TRBJ2-1; 11 bases are a match to TRBD2. V shed 6 bases, J shed 10 bases, and the junction held 8 bases outside the gene matches. The CDR3 sequence is 13 residues long. Germline V lookup: CDR1 DFQATT, CDR2 SNEGSKA (reference sequence). The chain's CDR3 is CSADLRLAGEQFF. The CDR3 DNA follows: TGCAGTGCCGACCTTCGACTAGCGGGAGAGCAGTTCTTC.

This clonotype was counted a few times. One base away lies a much larger clone, so this may be a sequencing read error. V gene TRBV29-1 combines with J gene TRBJ2-7, with a possible D match to TRBD1 (6 bases). Germline V gene lookup returns CDR1 SQVTM and CDR2 ANQGSEA. Trimming left V 4 bases short and J 6 bases short, with 10 bases between. The length of the CDR3 is 11 residues. The CDR3 is CSVVQGCEQYF. The CDR3 coding sequence is TGCAGCGTTGTACAGGGCTGCGAGCAGTACTTC.

This clonotype showed up many times. The chain employs TRBV5-1 and TRBJ1-2; D is unclear. Germline V gene data show CDR1 as SGHRS and CDR2 as YFSETQ. The CDR3 consists of 12 residues. V dropped 6 bases and J dropped 0 bases, with 6 bases sitting between them. This CDR3 is CASKGANYGYTF. The CDR3, as DNA: TGCGCCAGCAAGGGAGCTAACTATGGCTACACCTTC.

This clonotype was observed a handful of times. V is TRBV29-1 and J is TRBJ2-5, with 8 bases lining up with TRBD1. V was clipped by 6 bases and J by 4 bases; unmatched bases: 13. CDR1 is SQVTM, CDR2 ANQGSEA, per germline. This CDR3 has 15 residues. Here the CDR3 reads CSVARGRGGVETQYF. CDR3 DNA sequence: TGCAGCGTAGCCAGGGGGCGGGGAGGCGTAGAGACCCAGTACTTC.

This clonotype was observed many times. This rearrangement joins TRBV7-8 to TRBJ1-1; 7 nucleotides align to TRBD1. Germline V lookup: CDR1 SGHVS, CDR2 FQNEAQ. V trimming: 5 bases; J trimming: 5 bases; junction bases outside the gene matches: 8. The CDR3 length is 14 residues. CDR3 sequence reads: CASSGGQRRTEAFF. The CDR3 DNA sequence: TGTGCCAGCAGCGGGGGACAGAGGAGAACTGAAGCTTTCTTT. The full variable domain, with the rest looked up from reference TRBV7-8 and TRBJ1-1, is GAGVSQSPRYKVAKRGQDVALRCDPISGHVSLFWYQQALGQGPEFLTYFQNEAQLDKSGLPSDRFFAERPEGSVSTLKIQRTQQEDSAVYLCASSGGQRRTEAFFGQGTRLTVV.

The table lists this clonotype with a few counts. The gene calls are TRBV7-9 and TRBJ1-2; D gene unclear. V was clipped by 5 bases and J by 4 bases, with 14 bases between them. Germline CDR1 reads SEHNR; CDR2 reads FQNEAQ (reference sequence). This CDR3 comprises 14 residues. This CDR3 reads CASSLGGSRYGYTF. DNA for the CDR3: TGTGCCAGCAGCCTAGGCGGTTCCCGCTATGGCTACACCTTC.

This clonotype was counted between two and nine times. The gene calls are TRBV12-3 or TRBV12-4 and TRBJ2-5; D is unresolved. V was trimmed by 6 bases and J by 1 base, leaving 6 bases between them. This CDR3 spans 12 amino acids. The CDR3 nucleotides read TGTGCCAGCAGCCAAGTCCAAGAGACCCAGTACTTC. The encoded protein is CASSQVQETQYF.

This clonotype was detected only a few times. The J gene is TRBJ2-7, the V gene TRBV14, with 7 bases aligning to TRBD1. Germline lookup yields CDR1 SGHDN and CDR2 FVKESK. J lost 3 bases, V lost 6 bases, and 14 bases had no gene match. This CDR3 has 16 residues. CDR3 DNA: TGTGCCAGCAGTTCCACCACCGGGACAGAACTCTACGAGCAGTACTTC. Amino acid sequence: CASSSTTGTELYEQYF.

The sample holds many counts of this clonotype. The chain joins TRBV25-1 to TRBJ2-5; the D is unclear. CDR1 and CDR2 from the germline V gene are MGHDK and SYGVNS. Trimming left V 4 bases short and J 6 bases short, with 15 bases between. The CDR3 totals 14 residues. CDR3 nucleotides: TGTGCCAGCAGTGGGCGGCAGCATGAAAAGACCCAGTACTTC. Its translation is CASSGRQHEKTQYF.

The sample holds a few counts of this clonotype. A read error may be the cause here, since a much bigger clone is one base away. The chain combines TRBV29-1 with TRBJ2-3; possibly TRBD2 for D (6 bases). CDR3 length equals 13 residues. V was trimmed by 6 bases and J by 4 bases, leaving 14 bases between them. Looked up from germline, CDR1 is SQVTM and CDR2 is ANQGSEA. The CDR3 sequence is CSVAFGTADTQYF. CDR3 DNA sequence: TGCAGCGTGGCGTTCGGGACTGCAGATACGCAGTATTTT.

This clonotype was picked up many times. The rearrangement joins TRBV10-3 to TRBJ1-2, with D possibly matching TRBD1 (6 bases). This CDR3 has 14 amino acids. V lost 3 bases and J lost 4, with 12 bases in between. Germline CDR1 ENHRY, CDR2 SYGVKD. CDR3 nucleotide sequence: TGTGCCATCAGTGACGGGGGGCAGATCTATGGCTACACCTTC. Translated: CAISDGGQIYGYTF.

This clonotype has a handful of counts. This chain joins TRBV19 and TRBJ1-4; 9 bases are a match to TRBD1. The CDR3 is made up of 16 amino acids. The V gene end was trimmed by 6 bases and the J gene end by 7 bases; junction bases not matched to a gene: 12. Per the germline V gene, CDR1 is LNHDA and CDR2 is SQIVND (reference sequence). In DNA, the CDR3 is TGTGCCAGTAGCGACACCGGAGGGACAGGGCTTGAAAAACTGTTTTTT. This sequence encodes CASSDTGGTGLEKLFF.

This clonotype showed up many times. The V and J genes are TRBV5-6 and TRBJ1-5, with 7 bases fitting TRBD1. The CDR3 is 16 residues long. V was pared by 4 bases and J by 4 bases, with 11 bases of the junction left unmatched. Per germline, CDR1 SGHDT and CDR2 YYEEEE. Written as DNA, the CDR3 is TGTGCCAGCAGCCTCACAGGGGACGCCCTAAATCAGCCCCAGCATTTT. It specifies CASSLTGDALNQPQHF.